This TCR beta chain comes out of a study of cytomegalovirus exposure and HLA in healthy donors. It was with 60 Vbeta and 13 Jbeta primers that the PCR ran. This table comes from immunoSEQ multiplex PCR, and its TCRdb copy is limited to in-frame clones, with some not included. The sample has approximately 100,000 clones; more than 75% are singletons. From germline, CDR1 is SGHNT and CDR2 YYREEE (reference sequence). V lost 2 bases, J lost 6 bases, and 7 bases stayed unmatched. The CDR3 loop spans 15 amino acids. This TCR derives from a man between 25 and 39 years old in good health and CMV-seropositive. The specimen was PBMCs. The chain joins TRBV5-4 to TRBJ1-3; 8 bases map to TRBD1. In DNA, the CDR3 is TGTGCCAGCAGCTTTTGGGACAGGCGGGAAAACACCATATATTTT. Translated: CASSFWDRRENTIYF. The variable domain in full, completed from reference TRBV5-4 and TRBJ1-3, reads ETGVTQSPTHLIKTRGQQVTLRCSSQSGHNTVSWYQQALGQGPQFIFQYYREEENGRGNFPPRFSGLQFPNYSSELNVNALELDDSALYLCASSFWDRRENTIYFGEGSWLTVV.